This TCR beta chain was found in a study of cytomegalovirus exposure and HLA in healthy donors. Whole-study context: From HLA-typed donors, an early data release held tens of millions of unique TCRs.

The V and J ends lost 4 bases and 7 bases respectively, with 17 bases between them. The CDR3 loop spans 14 amino acids. Germline-derived CDR1 and CDR2 are WSHSY and SAAADI. Points from the study as a whole: Presence/absence analyses treated sequencing depth as roughly uniform across donors.

The PCR made use of 60 Vbeta and 13 Jbeta primers. Profiled with immunoSEQ multiplex PCR; TCRdb holds only in-frame clones, not every one. The data contain around 190,000 clones, approximately 86% of them singletons. Regarding this clone: Its antigen is still unknown.

Sequencing input: PBMCs. V is TRBV10-2 and J is TRBJ2-7, with a tentative D call TRBD2 (6 bases). The sequence came from a woman between 18 and 29 years old in good health and CMV-seronegative. CDR3 amino acids: CASSAGPGVGEQYF. CDR3 DNA: TGCGCCAGCAGTGCTGGCCCGGGGGTGGGAGAGCAGTACTTC.